Described below is a single TCR beta chain sequence and its context. This clonotype was counted many times. Its specific antigen is unknown. Within one base of it there is no much larger clone, and no base qualities were kept. The sample belongs to a study of identical twins (dated by TCRdb to 2016 to 2018). For the study in its entirety: To test whether fetal clonotypes persist, the study used deep sequencing on TCR alpha and beta repertoires from monozygotic twins, unrelated adults of various ages, and cord blood. To rule out contamination, replicate twin experiments were performed at different times with different library preparation protocols.

Receptors were amplified or captured by 5' RACE. The listed sequencing device is Illumina HiSeq 2000. A universal primer binding site was added through template switching, and the final cDNA carried a unique molecular identifier so that TCR cDNA molecules could be counted accurately. Specific primers in the conserved constant-segment region were used to synthesize first-strand cDNA for the TCR alpha and beta chains. To control for contamination, every cDNA library was double barcoded, receiving both a SMART-Mk sample barcode and Illumina barcodes. Two successive PCR steps introduced TruSeq adapter sequences along with Illumina sample barcodes. The TCR alpha and beta cDNA libraries were sequenced on the Illumina HiSeq platform using custom primers. The study's processing was this. Raw reads were processed with MiGEC to extract unique molecular identifiers, and MiXCR was used to determine CDR3 positions. Recombination models were inferred per individual with the repgenHMM and IGoR tools using an EM algorithm. Shared clonotype analysis was performed with the tcR package in R, normalizing sharing by the product of cloneset sizes. To study raw recombination free of thymic and clonal selection effects, out-of-frame nonproductive sequences were analyzed. Using fastp trimming at Q25 and MiXCR clonotype assembly, TCRdb reanalyzed the public sequencing data and kept in-frame beta chains. Each CDR3 protein gets just one entry, which takes the most common genes and DNA from the rows behind it. The authors' filters were not applied to this entry. The sample records 240,000 or so distinct CDR3 sequences, about 10% of which are singletons. The ten largest clones capture approximately 11% of the sample.

Overall study results and their limits: Because the same donors could not be followed over many years, the conclusions depended on cross-sectional statistical analysis. Out-of-frame TCR alpha sequences shared between twins showed an excess of low generation-probability sequences compared with coincidental sharing between unrelated individuals. Invariant T cells such as MAIT and iNKT could partly confound zero-insertion analyses, although diverse VJ usage argued against such confounding for most clonotypes. Abundant cord blood beta clonotypes had fewer insertions, young adult naive repertoires showed a similar but weaker trend, and memory repertoires showed no such trend. In monozygotic twins, recombination models systematically underestimated out-of-frame TCR alpha sharing, but the models matched the sharing seen between unrelated individuals. In beta out-of-frame sequences, excess twin sharing was weaker, because having fewer shared sequences lowered the signal-to-noise ratio.

Every donor in the study was a healthy Caucasian. Using Miltenyi CD45RO+ enrichment and human naive T-cell isolation kits, memory (CD45RO+) and naive T cells were isolated from PBMC. Material for sequencing was memory T cells sorted from blood. The cell subset or site label for this specimen denotes: CD45RO+ enriched T cells. The origin of this receptor is a man aged 45 to 65 in good health.

CDR3 sequence: CASRPGRDTEAFF. The DNA reads as follows: TGTGCCAGCAGACCGGGTAGGGACACTGAAGCTTTCTTT. This chain joins TRBV6-2 or TRBV6-3 to TRBJ1-1, with the D gene uncertain. From a lookup of the germline V gene, CDR1 and CDR2 are MNHEY and SVGEGT. V is reduced by 6 bases and J by 3 bases, leaving a spacing of 11 bases between them. The CDR3 sequence holds 13 residues, the cysteine and phenylalanine included. Only the CDR3 DNA is retained, 39 bases long and in frame from the first base.